The text below deals with one TCR beta chain. These data come from a study of blood T cell repertoires in COVID-19. Here immunoSEQ multiplex PCR was the method, and the copy in TCRdb shows in-frame clones only, minus some. Of over 300,000 clones in the sample, around 85% were seen once. Sequenced sample: peripheral blood. The receptor's source is a human donor in a cohort sampled during active COVID-19.

This chain's CDR3 is CASSRTQPKVDTQYF. CDR3 nucleotides: TGTGCCAGCAGCCGGACTCAACCTAAGGTAGATACGCAGTATTTT. V is TRBV14 and J is TRBJ2-3; D is possibly TRBD2 (5 bases). Looked up from germline, CDR1 is SGHDN and CDR2 is FVKESK. Trimming cost V 4 bases and J 5 bases, with 16 bases left between them. The CDR3 has 15 residues.